This T cell receptor (beta chain) is from a study of blood T cell repertoires in COVID-19. Study details: Sample material is recorded as cDNA or gDNA derived from T cells, B-cell-depleted T cells, or PBMCs.

V dropped 3 bases and J dropped 4 bases, with 14 bases sitting between them. Per the germline V gene, CDR1 is SGHNT and CDR2 is YYREEE (reference sequence). The CDR3 length is 14 residues. Method: immunoSEQ multiplex PCR; TCRdb's copy keeps in-frame clones and lacks some. The data show roughly 460,000 clones, about 90% seen once. This TCR came from a man younger than 35 with COVID-19, enrolled during active disease. Specimen: peripheral blood. This sequence joins TRBV5-4 and TRBJ2-7, with a tentative D call TRBD1 (5 bases). The DNA for the CDR3 is TGTGCCAGCAGCTCAAGCCCAGGGTCTTACGAGCAGTACTTC. This codes for CASSSSPGSYEQYF.